What follows are 19 T cell receptor beta chains derived from one specimen sequenced in a study of PD-L1 blockade in urothelial cancer. Time point in this sample: pretreatment peripheral blood. Sequencing used immunoSEQ multiplex PCR; TCRdb keeps in-frame clones, though not all of them. The sample yields around 57,000 clones, over 75% seen once. The specimen comprised PBMCs, sampled around atezolizumab (anti-PD-L1) treatment. These receptors were collected from a man aged 65-85 years with urothelial cancer.

The genes are TRBV5-8 and TRBJ2-7; 9 nucleotides agree with TRBD1. Germline-derived CDR1 and CDR2 are SGHTS and YDEGEE. The CDR3 spans 15 residues. Trimming took 2 bases from V and 3 from J; bases not matched to a gene: 6. This CDR3 is CASSFPRQGVYEQYF. The CDR3 DNA sequence: TGTGCCAGCAGCTTTCCCCGACAGGGGGTCTACGAGCAGTACTTC.

This chain links TRBV7-3 with TRBJ2-1; 10 bases match TRBD1. V lost 3 bases to trimming and J lost 3 bases; unmatched junction nucleotides: 2. The CDR3 consists of 15 residues. Germline V gene sequence: CDR1 SGHTA, CDR2 FQGTGA. The chain's CDR3 is CASSLTGGFYNEQFF. The CDR3 nucleotides are TGTGCCAGCAGCTTGACAGGGGGCTTCTACAATGAGCAGTTCTTC.

CDR3 in amino acids: CARGEQYF. The DNA for the CDR3 is TGTGCCCGGGGCGAGCAGTACTTC. J is TRBJ2-7 and V is TRBV6-1; D may be TRBD2 (5 bases). From germline, CDR1 is MNHNS and CDR2 SASEGT. Trimming pared 11 bases from V and 6 bases from J, leaving 5 bases between. The CDR3 extends over 8 amino acids.

The chain joins TRBV29-1 to TRBJ1-2; D call uncertain. Trimming removed 6 bases from V and 8 bases from J, with 16 bases in between. Germline values: CDR1 SQVTM, CDR2 ANQGSEA. The CDR3 sequence is 12 residues long. This chain's CDR3 is CSVKKEDGGYTF. The CDR3 nucleotides read TGCAGCGTGAAAAAAGAAGACGGGGGCTACACCTTC.

The gene calls are TRBV5-4 and TRBJ1-1; 9 positions agree with TRBD1. CDR3 length equals 15 residues. CDR1 and CDR2 from the germline V gene are SGHNT and YYREEE (reference sequence). J lost 1 base, V lost 3 bases, and 4 bases had no gene match. CDR3 amino acids: CASSSAQGANTEAFF. CDR3 coding DNA: TGTGCCAGCAGCTCGGCACAGGGGGCGAACACTGAAGCTTTCTTT.

The CDR3 DNA sequence: TGTGCCAGCAAAAATCCCGCGGGACAGGGCATCTACGAGCAGTACTTC. Translating it yields CASKNPAGQGIYEQYF. The V call is TRBV28, the J call TRBJ2-7, with 9 bases aligning to TRBD1. Germline V CDR1 and CDR2: MDHEN, SYDVKM. V was pared by 7 bases and J by 3 bases, with 13 bases of the junction left unmatched. This CDR3 spans 16 amino acids.

The V call is TRBV5-4, the J call TRBJ2-3, with 15 bases lining up with TRBD2. From germline, CDR1 is SGHNT and CDR2 YYREEE (reference sequence). V shed 3 bases, J shed 5 bases, and the junction held 4 bases outside the gene matches. The CDR3 consists of 16 residues. The CDR3 reads CASSSGLAGGGDTQYF. CDR3 DNA: TGTGCCAGCAGCTCGGGACTAGCGGGAGGAGGAGATACGCAGTATTTT.

The rearrangement links TRBV13 to TRBJ2-2; unclear D gene. The CDR3 is made up of 16 amino acids. V was cut by 2 bases and J by 0 bases, with 10 bases left in between. CDR1 and CDR2 (germline): PRHDT, FYEKMQ (reference sequence). CDR3 nucleotides: TGTGCCAGCAGCTTATATGGAGAACCGAACACCGGGGAGCTGTTTTTT. Translating it yields CASSLYGEPNTGELFF. Full variable domain (rest looked up from reference TRBV13 and TRBJ2-2): AAGVIQSPRHLIKEKRETATLKCYPIPRHDTVYWYQQGPGQDPQFLISFYEKMQSDKGSIPDRFSAQQFSDYHSELNMSSLELGDSALYFCASSLYGEPNTGELFFGEGSRLTVL.

The V and J genes are TRBV5-1 and TRBJ2-1; D gene ambiguous. Germline-derived CDR1 and CDR2 are SGHRS and YFSETQ. The V and J ends lost 0 bases and 6 bases respectively, with 10 bases between them. CDR3 size: 14 residues. The CDR3 sequence is CASSLEVEVNEQFF. The CDR3, as DNA: TGCGCCAGCAGCTTGGAGGTAGAGGTCAATGAGCAGTTCTTC. The whole variable domain, remainder taken from reference TRBV5-1 and TRBJ2-1, is KAGVTQTPRYLIKTRGQQVTLSCSPISGHRSVSWYQQTPGQGLQFLFEYFSETQRNKGNFPGRFSGRQFSNSRSEMNVSTLELGDSALYLCASSLEVEVNEQFFGPGTRLTVL.

J is TRBJ2-7 and V is TRBV18, with 8 nucleotides matching TRBD2. CDR1 is KGHSH, CDR2 LQKENI, per germline. V lost 3 bases to trimming and J lost 4 bases; unmatched junction nucleotides: 11. The CDR3 totals 16 residues. CDR3 DNA sequence: TGTGCCAGCTCACCCGGGGCGGTAGCGGGAAGGTACGAGCAGTACTTC. This codes for CASSPGAVAGRYEQYF.

The rearrangement uses TRBV30 and TRBJ1-5, with D unresolved. The V and J ends lost 4 bases and 9 bases respectively, with 4 bases between them. CDR1 is GTSNPN, CDR2 SVGIG, per germline (reference sequence). The CDR3 consists of 9 residues. The CDR3 nucleotides read TGTGCCTGGACTTGGCCCCAGCATTTT. Its protein product is CAWTWPQHF.

This chain links TRBV9 with TRBJ2-7; D perhaps matches TRBD1 (6 bases). The V gene's germline CDR1 is SGDLS and CDR2 YYNGEE. CDR3 length: 12 amino acids. V was cut by 0 bases and J by 8 bases, with 9 bases left in between. CDR3 in amino acids: CASSVEGEKQYF. As DNA, the CDR3 is TGTGCCAGCAGCGTAGAGGGGGAGAAGCAGTACTTC.

The rearrangement uses TRBV5-6 and TRBJ2-7, with TRBD2 identical over 7 bases. V shed 3 bases and J 3 bases; nucleotides not matched to a gene: 9. This CDR3 comprises 15 residues. The germline V gene encodes CDR1 SGHDT and CDR2 YYEEEE. CDR3 DNA sequence: TGTGCCAGCAGCTCTCCGGGACTATTATACTACGAGCAGTACTTC. Encoded protein: CASSSPGLLYYEQYF.

V usage is TRBV29-1 and J usage is TRBJ1-2; 7 bases are a match to TRBD1. Germline V gene sequence: CDR1 SQVTM, CDR2 ANQGSEA. The CDR3 loop spans 13 amino acids. The ends lost 4 bases at V and 4 bases at J; junction bases unmatched: 6. The chain's CDR3 is CSVVYDRAYGYTF. The DNA of the CDR3 is TGCAGCGTTGTTTACGACAGGGCCTATGGCTACACCTTC.

This clone was counted once. J is TRBJ1-1 and V is TRBV29-1, with 10 nucleotides matching TRBD1. The V gene's germline CDR1 is SQVTM and CDR2 ANQGSEA. The CDR3 contains 11 residues. V trimming: 7 bases; J trimming: 5 bases; junction bases outside the gene matches: 1. The CDR3 sequence: CSADRGTEAFF. DNA for the CDR3: TGCAGCGCGGACAGGGGGACTGAAGCTTTCTTT.

The rearrangement uses TRBV19 and TRBJ1-5; D remains ambiguous. Germline-derived CDR1 and CDR2 are LNHDA and SQIVND (reference sequence). CDR3 length: 14 residues. Trimming left V 1 base short and J 1 base short, with 5 bases between. The CDR3 is CASSIGGSNQPQHF. DNA for the CDR3: TGTGCCAGTAGTATAGGAGGGAGCAATCAGCCCCAGCATTTT.

The J gene is TRBJ2-3, the V gene TRBV5-6; 10 bases fit TRBD1. This CDR3 is built from 14 residues. Germline trimming cut 3 bases from V and 5 bases from J; bases unmatched to any gene: 3. Germline values: CDR1 SGHDT, CDR2 YYEEEE. The CDR3 loop is CASSWDRGLDTQYF. The CDR3, as DNA: TGTGCCAGCAGCTGGGACAGGGGTCTAGATACGCAGTATTTT.

The chain has TRBV7-9 and TRBJ1-3; a weak D match, TRBD1 (5 bases). Germline loops: CDR1 SEHNR, CDR2 FQNEAQ (reference sequence). The V and J ends lost 6 bases and 2 bases respectively, with 11 bases between them. This CDR3 has 14 amino acids. The CDR3 DNA reads TGTGCCAGCAGGGACGGGGGGGCTGGAAACACCATATATTTT. This gives the protein CASRDGGAGNTIYF.

This chain uses TRBV14 with TRBJ1-2; 7 bases fit TRBD1. This CDR3 contains 15 residues. V lost 4 bases to trimming and J lost 2 bases; unmatched junction nucleotides: 7. The germline V gene encodes CDR1 SGHDN and CDR2 FVKESK. CDR3 sequence (DNA): TGTGCCAGCAGCCTACGGACAGGCTGGAACTATGGCTACACCTTC. Translation: CASSLRTGWNYGYTF.